Listed below are T cell receptor beta chains from one sample, sequenced in a study of CD8 T cells in Susac syndrome. MiXCR was run by TCRdb on the immunoSEQ multiplex PCR reads, yielding one entry per CDR3 protein. The repertoire has 95,000 or so distinct CDR3 sequences, 90% to 95% of them found once; the top ten carry less than 0.35%. The sequenced sample was CD8+ T cells from PBMCs. The source of these receptors is a human donor in good health. Each CDR3 is given with its conserved first and last residue. Each record gives: D gene, clone size, J gene, V gene, CDR3 protein, CDR3 DNA. D genes are given only for firm matches. Size is stated for part of the rows, as once, few or many counts, or as a class when the clone is expanded.

.	.	TRBJ2-3	TRBV20-1	CSAPDLADTQYF	TGCAGTGCTCCCGACCTGGCAGATACGCAGTATTTT
.	once	TRBJ2-7	TRBV28	CASSLRGYRREQYF	TGTGCCAGCAGTTTGAGGGGATACCGTCGCGAGCAGTACTTC
TRBD1	.	TRBJ1-2	TRBV28	CASSQTGFSDGYTF	TGTGCCAGCAGCCAGACAGGGTTTTCCGATGGCTACACCTTC
.	.	TRBJ1-1	TRBV15	CATSRAGRENTEAFF	TGTGCCACCAGCAGAGCAGGCAGGGAGAACACTGAAGCTTTCTTT
TRBD2	.	TRBJ2-3	TRBV20-1	CSARVVAGGLTDTQYF	TGCAGTGCTAGAGTGGTAGCGGGGGGACTCACAGATACGCAGTATTTT
.	.	TRBJ2-5	TRBV7-2	CASSFTAQETQYF	TGTGCCAGCAGCTTCACAGCTCAAGAGACCCAGTACTTC
TRBD1	.	TRBJ1-2	TRBV13	CASSPGQGDGYTF	TGTGCCAGCAGCCCCGGACAGGGAGATGGCTACACCTTC
.	.	TRBJ1-2	TRBV29-1	CSVFGDNYGYTF	TGCAGCGTTTTTGGCGATAACTATGGCTACACCTTC
.	.	TRBJ2-7	TRBV29-1	CSVEGAGDAYEQYF	TGCAGCGTTGAAGGGGCCGGGGACGCCTACGAGCAGTACTTC
TRBD1	.	TRBJ1-5	TRBV7-8	CASSDGTAYSNQPQHF	TGTGCCAGCAGCGACGGGACAGCATATAGCAATCAGCCCCAGCATTTT
TRBD1	.	TRBJ1-5	TRBV7-9	CASSRDSRNQPQHF	TGTGCCAGCAGCCGGGACAGTCGCAATCAGCCCCAGCATTTT
.	.	TRBJ2-2	TRBV6-5	CASSSSRGWKATGELFF	TGTGCCAGCAGTTCCTCACGGGGTTGGAAGGCCACCGGGGAGCTGTTTTTT
.	.	TRBJ1-5	TRBV19	CASSIYRQGNQPQHF	TGTGCCAGTAGTATTTATCGGCAGGGGAATCAGCCCCAGCATTTT
.	.	TRBJ1-6	TRBV5-1	CASSLDGQSNNSPLHF	TGCGCCAGCAGCCTGGACGGACAATCAAATAATTCCCCCCTCCACTTT
.	.	TRBJ1-1	TRBV19	CASQEGRTEAFF	TGTGCCAGCCAGGAGGGGCGGACTGAAGCTTTCTTT
TRBD2	.	TRBJ2-1	TRBV14	CASSHIAGGYNEQFF	TGTGCCAGCAGCCATATAGCGGGGGGCTACAATGAGCAGTTCTTC
TRBD1	.	TRBJ2-1	TRBV10-3	CAIRNGTGFLPNEQFF	TGTGCCATCAGAAATGGGACAGGTTTTCTCCCAAATGAGCAGTTCTTC
.	.	TRBJ2-2	TRBV5-6	CASSWGDGGELFF	TGTGCCAGCAGCTGGGGGGACGGCGGGGAGCTGTTTTTT
.	.	TRBJ2-4	TRBV7-9	CASSLGGIQYF	TGTGCCAGCAGCTTAGGAGGCATTCAGTACTTC
.	.	TRBJ2-5	TRBV10-2	CASSDPGAGLQETQYF	TGCGCCAGCAGCGACCCCGGGGCAGGACTCCAAGAGACCCAGTACTTC
TRBD1	.	TRBJ1-1	TRBV20-1	CSARGQGVLGGNTEAFF	TGCAGTGCTAGAGGACAGGGGGTTTTAGGCGGGAACACTGAAGCTTTCTTT
TRBD1	.	TRBJ2-1	TRBV29-1	CSVRFRQGDYNEQFF	TGCAGCGTTCGCTTCAGACAGGGGGACTACAATGAGCAGTTCTTC
TRBD1	.	TRBJ2-7	TRBV4-1	CASSPGTDTYEQYF	TGCGCCAGCAGTCCCGGGACAGACACCTACGAGCAGTACTTC
TRBD1	.	TRBJ2-7	TRBV2	CASSESAGQGSYEQYF	TGTGCCAGCAGTGAATCAGCGGGACAGGGCTCCTACGAGCAGTACTTC
TRBD1	.	TRBJ2-1	TRBV3-1	CASSRAGDRDNEQFF	TGTGCCAGCAGCCGAGCCGGGGACAGGGACAATGAGCAGTTCTTC
TRBD2	.	TRBJ2-1	TRBV9	CASQRGGSGEQFF	TGTGCCAGCCAGCGGGGGGGGTCAGGTGAGCAGTTCTTC
TRBD1	.	TRBJ1-2	TRBV6-1	CASRTGDYGYTF	TGTGCCAGCCGAACAGGGGACTATGGCTACACCTTC
.	.	TRBJ1-1	TRBV6-6	CASSPRTEGYTEAFF	TGTGCCAGCAGTCCTCGGACCGAGGGGTACACTGAAGCTTTCTTT
.	.	TRBJ2-2	TRBV25-1	CASREAGELFF	TGTGCCAGCAGGGAGGCCGGGGAGCTGTTTTTT
TRBD1	.	TRBJ2-2	TRBV7-8	CASSLDRGAGELFF	TGTGCCAGCAGCTTAGACAGGGGAGCCGGGGAGCTGTTTTTT
.	once	TRBJ1-1	TRBV2	CASVEGNTEAFF	TGTGCCAGCGTTGAGGGGAACACTGAAGCTTTCTTT
.	.	TRBJ1-3	TRBV11-1	CASTLGFGNTIYF	TGTGCCAGCACCCTCGGATTCGGAAACACCATATATTTT
.	.	TRBJ1-1	TRBV13	CASSPSPSLEAFF	TGTGCCAGCAGCCCGTCCCCAAGCTTAGAAGCTTTCTTT
TRBD2	.	TRBJ2-7	TRBV6-5	CASTLTPGLNYEQYF	TGTGCCAGCACCCTCACACCGGGACTAAACTACGAGCAGTACTTC
TRBD2	.	TRBJ2-7	TRBV12-3/TRBV12-4	CASSPGLAGHEQYF	TGTGCCAGCAGTCCGGGACTAGCGGGCCACGAGCAGTACTTC
.	.	TRBJ2-2	TRBV4-1	CASSHISGELFF	TGCGCCAGCAGCCATATCTCCGGGGAGCTGTTTTTT
.	.	TRBJ1-5	TRBV3-1	CASSSRTDLTPQHF	TGTGCCAGCAGCAGTCGGACCGACCTAACGCCCCAGCATTTT
.	few	TRBJ2-7	TRBV27	CASGTQKVNEQYF	TGTGCCTCTGGGACTCAGAAGGTCAACGAGCAGTACTTC
.	.	TRBJ2-5	TRBV10-2	CASRPPGRGETQYF	TGCGCCAGCAGACCACCGGGACGGGGGGAGACCCAGTACTTC
.	.	TRBJ2-7	TRBV27	CASGTPLLGEQYF	TGTGCCAGCGGGACCCCTCTGCTAGGGGAGCAGTACTTC
.	.	TRBJ2-3	TRBV7-9	CASSGGDTDTQYF	TGTGCCAGCAGCGGGGGAGACACAGATACGCAGTATTTT
.	.	TRBJ2-5	TRBV6-2/TRBV6-3	CASSPLRGAETQYF	TGTGCCAGCAGTCCACTTCGGGGTGCAGAGACCCAGTACTTC